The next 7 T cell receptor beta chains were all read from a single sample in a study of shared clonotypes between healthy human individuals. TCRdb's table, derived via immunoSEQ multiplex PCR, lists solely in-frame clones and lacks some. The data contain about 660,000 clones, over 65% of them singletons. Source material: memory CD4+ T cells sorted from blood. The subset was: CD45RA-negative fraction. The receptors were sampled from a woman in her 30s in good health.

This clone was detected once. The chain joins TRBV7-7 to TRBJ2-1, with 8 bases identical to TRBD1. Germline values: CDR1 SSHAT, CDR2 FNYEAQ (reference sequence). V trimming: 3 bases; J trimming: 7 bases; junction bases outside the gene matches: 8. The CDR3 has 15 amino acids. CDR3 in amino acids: CASSLDQGAWNEQFF. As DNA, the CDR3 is TGTGCCAGCAGCTTGGACCAGGGGGCTTGGAATGAGCAGTTCTTC.

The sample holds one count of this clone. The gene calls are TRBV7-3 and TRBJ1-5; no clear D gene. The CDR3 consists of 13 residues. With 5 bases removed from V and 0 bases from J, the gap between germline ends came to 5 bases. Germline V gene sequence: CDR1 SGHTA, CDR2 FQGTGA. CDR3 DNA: TGTGCCAGCAGCACGAATAGCAATCAGCCCCAGCATTTT. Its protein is CASSTNSNQPQHF. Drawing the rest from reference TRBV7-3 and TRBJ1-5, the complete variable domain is GAGVSQTPSNKVTEKGKYVELRCDPISGHTALYWYRQSLGQGPEFLIYFQGTGAADDSGLPNDRFFAVRPEGSVSTLKIQRTERGDSAVYLCASSTNSNQPQHFGDGTRLSIL.

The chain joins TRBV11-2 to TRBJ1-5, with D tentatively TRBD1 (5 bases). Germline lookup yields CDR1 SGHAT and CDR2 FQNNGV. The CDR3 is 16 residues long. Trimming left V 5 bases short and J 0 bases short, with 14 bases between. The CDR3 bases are TGTGCCAGCAGCCCGGGGGAGGGGTATAGCAATCAGCCCCAGCATTTT. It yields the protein CASSPGEGYSNQPQHF.

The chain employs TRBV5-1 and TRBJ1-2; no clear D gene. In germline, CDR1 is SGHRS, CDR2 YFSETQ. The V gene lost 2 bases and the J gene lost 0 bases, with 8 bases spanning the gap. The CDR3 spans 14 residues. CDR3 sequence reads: CASSLGWTNYGYTF. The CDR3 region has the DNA TGCGCCAGCAGCTTAGGTTGGACTAACTATGGCTACACCTTC.

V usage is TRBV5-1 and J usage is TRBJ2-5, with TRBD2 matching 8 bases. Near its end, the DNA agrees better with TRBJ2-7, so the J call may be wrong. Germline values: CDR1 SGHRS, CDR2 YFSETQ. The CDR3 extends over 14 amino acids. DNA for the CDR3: TGCGCCAGCAGCCCATCGACTAGCGCCTACGAGCAGTACTTC. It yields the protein CASSPSTSAYEQYF.

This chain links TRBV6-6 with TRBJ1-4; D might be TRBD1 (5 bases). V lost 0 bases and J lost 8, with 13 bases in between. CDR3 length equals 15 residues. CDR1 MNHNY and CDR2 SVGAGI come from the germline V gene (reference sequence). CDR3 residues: CASSYSLQEREKLFF. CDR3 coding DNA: TGTGCCAGCAGTTACTCTTTACAGGAGAGGGAAAAACTGTTTTTT.

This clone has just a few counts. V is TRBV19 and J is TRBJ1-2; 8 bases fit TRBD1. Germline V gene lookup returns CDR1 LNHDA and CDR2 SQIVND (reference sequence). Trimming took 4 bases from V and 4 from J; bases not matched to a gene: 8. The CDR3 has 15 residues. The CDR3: CASSTAGQASYGYTF. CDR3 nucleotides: TGTGCCAGTAGTACCGCGGGACAGGCTTCCTATGGCTACACCTTC.